This T cell receptor (beta chain) was documented in a study of cytomegalovirus exposure and HLA in healthy donors. Study results and caveats: In a later analysis, a genetic analysis reported fewer productive-TCR N-insertions in an Asian-associated ancestry cluster than the cohort average. Reports indicate that TCR beta sequences accurately predicted the HLA-A and HLA-B alleles of most subjects.

V was clipped by 6 bases and J by 1 base; unmatched bases: 7. The CDR3 is 15 residues long. Germline CDR1 MNHEY, CDR2 SVGAGI. With regard to this clone: Its antigen is not identified.

The PCR had 60 Vbeta and 13 Jbeta primers. The protocol was immunoSEQ multiplex PCR, while the TCRdb copy is restricted to in-frame clones and leaves out a portion. This specimen shows around 200,000 clones; the ten leading clones hold over 0.75%. This receptor was obtained from a young woman in good health and CMV-seropositive. The chain combines TRBV6-5 with TRBJ2-3, with 7 bases matching TRBD2. The sequenced sample consisted of PBMCs. DNA of the CDR3: TGTGCCAGCAGCGAGCGGGACCCACGCACAGATACGCAGTATTTT. Its translation: CASSERDPRTDTQYF.